Below, 20 T cell receptor beta chains from the same sample are listed, as sequenced in a study of T cell repertoires in cytomegalovirus infection (dated by TCRdb to between 2018 and 2021). Sequenced on an Illumina HiSeq 1500. In-frame beta chains were kept once TCRdb had trimmed the public reads at Q25 with fastp and called clones with MiXCR. Each entry is one CDR3 protein sequence, shown with its most common DNA and genes. Within this sample are 150,000 or so distinct CDR3 sequences, with approximately 17% of them counted one time only. Jointly, the top ten make up around 19% of the sample. The sequencing input was CD8+ T cells from PBMCs. The source is a human donor in good health (CMV status not recorded). Some clones in this sample may be carry-over from other donors' samples.

This clonotype was seen only a few times. The J gene is TRBJ1-2, the V gene TRBV12-5; 7 bases agree with TRBD1. From germline, CDR1 is LGHNT and CDR2 FRNRAP. Trimming cost V 1 base and J 1 base; bases outside gene matches: 3. There are 15 residues in the CDR3. DNA of the CDR3: TGTGCTAGTGGTTTGGGAGGGGGCTTTAACTATGGCTACACCTTC. Amino acid sequence: CASGLGGGFNYGYTF.

In its sample, this clonotype was seen many times. The V and J genes are TRBV7-2 and TRBJ2-7; possible D gene TRBD2, 6 bases. The CDR3 consists of 15 residues. V was shortened by 4 bases and J by 4 bases, with 17 bases between the two germline ends. Germline assignment: CDR1 SGHTA and CDR2 FQGNSA. The CDR3 spells CASSSSGTPYYEQYF. For the CDR3, the DNA is TGTGCCAGCAGCTCCTCCGGGACTCCTTATTACGAGCAGTACTTC.

The rearrangement joins TRBV7-8 to TRBJ1-1, with 7 bases lining up with TRBD1. From germline, CDR1 is SGHVS and CDR2 FQNEAQ. There are 14 residues in the CDR3. J gave up 3 bases and V 5 bases, and 6 bases lay outside the gene matches. The DNA for the CDR3 is TGTGCCAGCAGCCCAGGGGGGGTGGACACTGAAGCTTTCTTT. Translating gives CASSPGGVDTEAFF. The full variable domain, rest sourced from reference TRBV7-8 and TRBJ1-1, is GAGVSQSPRYKVAKRGQDVALRCDPISGHVSLFWYQQALGQGPEFLTYFQNEAQLDKSGLPSDRFFAERPEGSVSTLKIQRTQQEDSAVYLCASSPGGVDTEAFFGQGTRLTVV.

This clonotype turned up a few times. One end of the junction varies from germline; a read error may be responsible. V usage is TRBV7-8 and J usage is TRBJ2-7, with 8 positions matching TRBD1. This CDR3 is 15 amino acids long. Germline loops: CDR1 SGHVS, CDR2 FQNEAQ. The CDR3 spells CASSPWTGKPHERYF. The CDR3 DNA follows: TGTGCCAGCAGCCCTTGGACAGGGAAACCCCACGAGCGGTACTTC.

The chain recombines TRBV7-2 with TRBJ2-1, with D possibly TRBD2 on 6 matching bases. V lost 5 bases to trimming and J lost 8 bases, with 13 bases between them. The CDR3 length is 13 residues. Germline CDR1 reads SGHTA; CDR2 reads FQGNSA. CDR3 nucleotides: TGTGCCAGCAGCCCCCAGCCGGGGGATGAGCAGTTCTTC. This translates into CASSPQPGDEQFF. Together with reference TRBV7-2 and TRBJ2-1, the CDR3 gives the full variable domain: GAGVSQSPSNKVTEKGKDVELRCDPISGHTALYWYRQSLGQGLEFLIYFQGNSAPDKSGLPSDRFSAERTGGSVSTLTIQRTQQEDSAVYLCASSPQPGDEQFFGPGTRLTVL.

This clonotype has more than one count but fewer than ten. V usage is TRBV7-2 and J usage is TRBJ1-2, with 10 bases fitting TRBD1. The length of the CDR3 is 15 residues. Germline V lookup: CDR1 SGHTA, CDR2 FQGNSA. V shed 4 bases and J 2 bases; nucleotides not matched to a gene: 4. The CDR3 region has the DNA TGTGCCAGCAGCTCGACAGGGGGCCCCAACTATGGCTACACCTTC. Its translation is CASSSTGGPNYGYTF.

The chain carries TRBV4-1 and TRBJ2-1; no reliable D call. Trimming stripped 3 bases from V and 2 bases from J, with 8 bases between. The germline V gene has CDR1 MGHRA and CDR2 YSYEKL. This CDR3 spans 14 amino acids. CDR3 sequence (DNA): TGCGCCAGCAGCCACGTGGACGCCTACAATGAGCAGTTCTTC. This gives the protein CASSHVDAYNEQFF.

This clonotype was observed a handful of times. The rearrangement uses TRBV7-2 and TRBJ1-1; D is ambiguous. The CDR3 contains 13 residues. Trimming pared 0 bases from V and 10 bases from J, leaving 12 bases between. Germline loops: CDR1 SGHTA, CDR2 FQGNSA. CDR3 sequence: CASSLASTIGAFF. The CDR3 DNA sequence: TGTGCCAGCAGCTTAGCCTCAACAATCGGAGCTTTCTTT. Variable domain in full (rest from reference TRBV7-2 and TRBJ1-1): GAGVSQSPSNKVTEKGKDVELRCDPISGHTALYWYRQSLGQGLEFLIYFQGNSAPDKSGLPSDRFSAERTGGSVSTLTIQRTQQEDSAVYLCASSLASTIGAFFGQGTRLTVV.

This clonotype was seen more than once but under ten times. The genes are TRBV7-2 and TRBJ2-3; possible D gene TRBD1, 5 bases. The CDR3 contains 15 residues. V lost 1 base to trimming and J lost 5 bases, with 13 bases between them. CDR1 SGHTA and CDR2 FQGNSA come from the germline V gene. This chain's CDR3 is CASSLGAREEDTQYF. The DNA of the CDR3 is TGTGCCAGCAGCTTAGGGGCCAGGGAAGAAGATACGCAGTATTTT.

This chain joins TRBV12-3 or TRBV12-4 and TRBJ2-6; D not resolved. V lost 5 bases and J lost 1, with 6 bases in between. The length of the CDR3 is 14 residues. The CDR3 protein is CASSLISGANVLTF. The CDR3 nucleotides are TGTGCCAGCAGTCTTATTTCTGGGGCCAACGTCCTGACTTTC.

This clonotype was counted only a few times. V usage is TRBV6-2 or TRBV6-3 and J usage is TRBJ2-7; D tentatively reads TRBD1 or TRBD2 (6 bases each). Germline V gives CDR1 MNHEY, CDR2 SVGEGT. CDR3 length: 15 residues. V dropped 1 base and J dropped 2 bases, with 12 bases sitting between them. The CDR3 here is CASSYLGGEPYEQYF. CDR3 sequence (DNA): TGTGCCAGCAGTTACTTGGGGGGCGAGCCCTACGAGCAGTACTTC.

A few counts support this clonotype. V and J are TRBV7-8 and TRBJ2-7, with D tentatively TRBD2 (6 bases). The V gene lost 5 bases and the J gene lost 4 bases, with 15 bases spanning the gap. The CDR3 spans 14 residues. Germline V lookup: CDR1 SGHVS, CDR2 FQNEAQ. CDR3 sequence: CASSPILGGYEQYF. The CDR3 DNA reads as TGTGCCAGCAGCCCGATCCTGGGGGGTTACGAGCAGTACTTC.

This clonotype was counted a few times. This chain joins TRBV12-3 or TRBV12-4 and TRBJ2-1, with D possibly TRBD2 on 5 matching bases. This CDR3 comprises 15 residues. V was shortened by 3 bases and J by 3 bases, with 12 bases between the two germline ends. DNA for the CDR3: TGTGCCAGCAGTTTTAAACTAGTAGTCTACAATGAGCAGTTCTTC. Translation gives CASSFKLVVYNEQFF.

The CDR3 protein is CASSLNPFGNSPLHF. Written as DNA, the CDR3 is TGTGCCAGCAGCTTAAATCCCTTTGGTAATTCACCCCTCCACTTT. The chain uses TRBV7-2 and TRBJ1-6, with unresolved D. V lost 2 bases and J lost 6, with 11 bases in between. Germline lookup yields CDR1 SGHTA and CDR2 FQGNSA. The CDR3 consists of 15 residues.

This clonotype has a handful of counts. This chain links TRBV20-1 with TRBJ2-7, with 9 positions matching TRBD2. CDR3 length: 13 amino acids. Germline CDR1 and CDR2: DFQATT and SNEGSKA (reference sequence). With 5 bases clipped from V and 5 bases from J, the junction kept 7 bases outside the gene matches. For the CDR3, the DNA is TGCAGTGCTCAAAGCGGGGGGTACCACGAGCAGTACTTC. Amino acid sequence: CSAQSGGYHEQYF.

This clonotype was counted a few times. This chain joins TRBV12-3 or TRBV12-4 and TRBJ2-1; D unresolved. With 1 base removed from V and 5 bases from J, the gap between germline ends came to 3 bases. The CDR3 is 12 residues long. The CDR3 nucleotides are TGTGCCAGCAGTTTAGAGGACAATGAGCAGTTCTTC. Residues: CASSLEDNEQFF.

This clonotype was picked up a small number of times. The rearrangement links TRBV6-6 to TRBJ1-1; unclear D gene. Germline loops: CDR1 MNHNY, CDR2 SVGAGI (reference sequence). V lost 0 bases, J lost 4 bases, and 6 bases lay in between. The CDR3 covers 13 residues. The CDR3 protein is CASSYSVGTEAFF. The CDR3 coding sequence is TGTGCCAGCAGTTACTCGGTAGGCACTGAAGCTTTCTTT.

The genes are TRBV27 and TRBJ2-1, with 10 bases aligning to TRBD1. Looked up from germline, CDR1 is MNHEY and CDR2 is SMNVEV (reference sequence). The CDR3 contains 15 residues. Trimming cost V 4 bases and J 3 bases; bases outside gene matches: 3. Here the CDR3 DNA reads TGTGCCAGCAGTTATGACAGGGGGCTCTACAATGAGCAGTTCTTC. Amino acid sequence: CASSYDRGLYNEQFF.

The table lists this clonotype with many counts. The V call is TRBV19, the J call TRBJ2-6; D remains ambiguous. V lost 7 bases, J lost 4 bases, and 17 bases lay in between. The germline CDR1 and CDR2 sequences are LNHDA and SQIVND (reference sequence). The CDR3 length is 16 residues. The CDR3 sequence is CASTYGRDYGANVLTF. Written as DNA, the CDR3 is TGTGCCAGTACCTATGGGCGAGATTACGGGGCCAACGTCCTGACTTTC.

This clonotype has more than one count but fewer than ten. The chain combines TRBV29-1 with TRBJ1-1; D perhaps matches TRBD1 (5 bases). The V end was cut by 3 bases, the J end by 6 bases, with 17 bases between. This CDR3 is 14 amino acids long. Per germline, CDR1 SQVTM and CDR2 ANQGSEA. This CDR3 is CSVERGMVRAEAFF. In nucleotides, the CDR3 is TGCAGCGTTGAGAGGGGAATGGTAAGAGCTGAAGCTTTCTTT.